The TCR beta chain under discussion was sequenced for a study of blood T cell repertoires in COVID-19. Study in general: Sites across the United States, Italy and Spain contributed samples from acute and convalescent COVID-19. In each case, the material was cDNA or gDNA derived from T cells, B-cell-depleted T cells, or PBMCs.

V shed 6 bases and J 4 bases; nucleotides not matched to a gene: 6. CDR1 is MDHEN, CDR2 SYDVKM, per germline. The CDR3 covers 14 residues. Source study methods: Researchers report that nucleated cell counts were estimated from reference gene primer amplification. Some clones are missing from TCRdb's copy, which holds only in-frame ones; the method was immunoSEQ multiplex PCR. From that table come the V and J calls and clone size; the DNA was used to work out D and trimming. The data hold about 34,000 clones, with 85% observed a single time. Sequencing used peripheral blood. The chain has TRBV28 and TRBJ1-2, with TRBD1 matching over 9 bases. The origin of this receptor is a human donor with acute or convalescent COVID-19. The donor label of this sample is uncertain. CDR3 amino acids: CASRNQQGAYGYTF. CDR3 DNA sequence: TGTGCCAGCAGGAACCAACAGGGGGCCTATGGCTACACCTTC.